This is a list of T cell receptor beta chains from one sample in a study of control samples from healthy donors and cancer patients. Clones were sequenced by immunoSEQ multiplex PCR, and TCRdb holds only the in-frame ones, with some missing. The sample yields 90,000 to 100,000 clones, approximately 81% seen once. Sequencing used blood. These receptors were obtained from a woman aged 25 to 39 in good health. CDR3s include the opening cysteine and the closing phenylalanine or tryptophan. Each record gives: D gene, J gene, clone size, V gene, CDR3 DNA, CDR3 protein. A D gene is named only where the DNA matches it firmly. Some rows mark clone size as missing; the rest say once, few, many or name a class of expanded clone.

TRBD1	TRBJ1-2	few	TRBV6-2/TRBV6-3	TGTGCCAGCAGCTCCACGAGACAGGGGGCTCCTCGCTTC	CASSSTRQGAPRF
.	TRBJ1-1	.	TRBV14	TGTGCCAGCAGCCAAGCGGCCTGGCTACAGTGGGGTACTGAAGCTTTCTTT	CASSQAAWLQWGTEAFF
.	TRBJ2-2	.	TRBV9	TGTGCCAGCAGCGTAGAAGGACACCCCAACACCGGGGAGCTGTTTTTT	CASSVEGHPNTGELFF
TRBD1	TRBJ2-1	.	TRBV18	TGTGCCAGCTCACGTGACCGACCGGGACAGGCAAACAATGAGCAGTTCTTC	CASSRDRPGQANNEQFF
.	TRBJ1-5	.	TRBV2	TGTGCCAGCAGTGACAACAGTCCCCAGCCCCAGCATTTT	CASSDNSPQPQHF
.	TRBJ1-1	.	TRBV6-1	TGTGCCAGCAGTCAAGGGTTTTTGGGGAGTGCCACTGAAGCTTTCTTT	CASSQGFLGSATEAFF
.	TRBJ2-7	once	TRBV7-2	TGTGCCAGCAGCTTAAAATATGGGGACGAGCAGTACTTC	CASSLKYGDEQYF
TRBD2	TRBJ2-1	many	TRBV4-2	TGTGCCAGCAGCCAAGGTGTAGCGGGGGGACCCAATGAGCAGTTCTTC	CASSQGVAGGPNEQFF
.	TRBJ2-2	.	TRBV5-1	TGCGCCAGCAGCTTGTTCTCAAATGGTGGCGGGGAGCTGTTTTTT	CASSLFSNGGGELFF
.	TRBJ1-6	few	TRBV2	TGTGCCAGCAGCGAAATGGGTCGGGAATCACCCCTCCACTTT	CASSEMGRESPLHF
TRBD1	TRBJ1-2	.	TRBV3-1/TRBV3-2	TGTGCCAGCAGCCAAGATGGGAAGACAGGGGTTCCCTATGGCTACACCTTC	CASSQDGKTGVPYGYTF
.	TRBJ2-3	.	TRBV27	TGTGCCAGCAGTTTTTACCCATCAATGGGAGATACGCAGTATTTT	CASSFYPSMGDTQYF
TRBD1	TRBJ1-5	.	TRBV4-2	TGTGCCAGCAGCTTGGACAGGGCGGGTAATCAGCCCCAGCATTTT	CASSLDRAGNQPQHF
TRBD2	TRBJ2-5	.	TRBV3-1/TRBV3-2	TGTGCCAGCAGCCAAGAGGGACTAGCGATAACCCAAGAGACCCAGTACTTC	CASSQEGLAITQETQYF
.	TRBJ2-7	many	TRBV5-1	TGCGCCAGCAGCTTGGATGGCTACGAGCAGTACTTC	CASSLDGYEQYF
TRBD1	TRBJ1-1	.	TRBV6-2/TRBV6-3	TGTGCCAGCAGTTCGGACAGGGGGCTTGCTTTCTTT	CASSSDRGLAFF
.	TRBJ2-3	.	TRBV7-6	TGTGCCAGCAGCCTCAACTCCGGGACTGCAGGGACGGATACGCAGTATTTT	CASSLNSGTAGTDTQYF
TRBD2	TRBJ2-3	.	TRBV4-1	TGCGCCAGCAGCCAAGGACTAGCGGGGGTGGGCATAGATACGCAGTATTTT	CASSQGLAGVGIDTQYF
.	TRBJ2-1	many	TRBV19	TGTGCCAGTAGTATACAGAATGAGCAGTTCTTC	CASSIQNEQFF
.	TRBJ1-2	.	TRBV12-2	TGTGCAAGTCGCTTAAATGGCTACACCTTC	CASRLNGYTF
.	TRBJ1-5	.	TRBV6-5	TGTGCCAGCAGCGGGGCCCCCCGAACCCAGCATTTT	CASSGAPRTQHF
TRBD2	TRBJ2-3	once	TRBV20-1	TGCAGTGCTGGTGGCGGGGGAGTGGGTACGCAGTATTTT	CSAGGGGVGTQYF
TRBD2	TRBJ2-5	.	TRBV7-2	TGTGCCAGCAGTTCACCGGGACTAGCGGGAGAGACCCAGTACTTC	CASSSPGLAGETQYF
.	TRBJ1-3	once	TRBV4-3	TGCGCCAGCAGCCCTATCGAAACCGGGACCCTATATTTT	CASSPIETGTLYF
.	TRBJ1-2	.	TRBV6-4	TGTGCCAGCAGCCCCTCGAGGCAGTTAGGCTTCTATGGCTACACCTTC	CASSPSRQLGFYGYTF
.	TRBJ1-2	few	TRBV7-2	TGTGCCAGCAGCGGAGGATTCGCTAACTATGGCTACACCTTC	CASSGGFANYGYTF
.	TRBJ2-3	.	TRBV19	TGTGCCAGTAGTATAGATCGGACCGGGGGACAAGGTACGCAGTATTTT	CASSIDRTGGQGTQYF
TRBD1	TRBJ1-2	.	TRBV19	TGTGCCAGTAGTAGATTCGGGGGGACAGGGGGCTTTGTTGGCTATGGCTACACCTTC	CASSRFGGTGGFVGYGYTF
.	TRBJ1-2	.	TRBV5-4	TGTGCCAGCAGCTTGAGGGAGAAGGGGTATGGCTACACCTTC	CASSLREKGYGYTF
.	TRBJ2-7	.	TRBV19	TGTGCCAGCCGGGGGAACTACGAGCAGTACTTC	CASRGNYEQYF
.	TRBJ2-4	.	TRBV14	TGTGCCAGCAGCCGTTTCCACCTAAGGGGTGGCATTCAGTACTTC	CASSRFHLRGGIQYF
TRBD1	TRBJ1-4	.	TRBV5-1	TGCGCCAGCAGCTTTACAGGGGCTCCTAATGAAAAACTGTTTTTT	CASSFTGAPNEKLFF
TRBD1	TRBJ1-1	.	TRBV18	TGTGCCAGCTCGCTACAGGGGAGGAACACTGAAGCTTTCTTT	CASSLQGRNTEAFF
TRBD1	TRBJ1-1	.	TRBV9	TGTGCCAGCAGCGCTCGGACAGGGAACACTGAAGCTTTCTTT	CASSARTGNTEAFF
.	TRBJ2-7	.	TRBV5-6	TGTGCCAGCAGCCCTGCGCCCTCCTACGAGCAGTACTTC	CASSPAPSYEQYF
.	TRBJ1-2	.	TRBV5-1	TGCGCCAGCAGCTCGGGCCAGGGAGCTAACTATGGCTACACCTTC	CASSSGQGANYGYTF
TRBD2	TRBJ2-3	.	TRBV19	TGTGCCACTTCTAGCGGGGACACAGATACGCAGTATTTT	CATSSGDTDTQYF
TRBD1	TRBJ1-1	.	TRBV10-2	TGCGCCAGCAGTGATTTAGGACAGGGGAGGACTGAAGCTTTCTTT	CASSDLGQGRTEAFF
.	TRBJ1-5	.	TRBV20-1	TGCAGTGCTAGTCCGTCGGATTATAGCAATCAGCCCCAGCATTTT	CSASPSDYSNQPQHF
.	TRBJ2-7	few	TRBV6-6	TGTGCCAGCAGTTACTCGGGCATTGCCTACGAGCAGTACTTC	CASSYSGIAYEQYF
.	TRBJ1-6	.	TRBV5-4	TGTGCCAGCAGCTTGGGTGGCAGGGACTCCTATAATTCACCCCTCCACTTT	CASSLGGRDSYNSPLHF
.	TRBJ2-1	once	TRBV4-1	TGCGCCAGCAGCCAAGGAGGGTGGGCGGCTGAGCAGTTCTTC	CASSQGGWAAEQFF
TRBD1	TRBJ1-5	.	TRBV4-3	TGCGCCAGCAGCCCGGGACAGACCAATCAGCCCCAGCATTTT	CASSPGQTNQPQHF
.	TRBJ2-2	.	TRBV27	TGTGCCAGCAGGGGAAATAGGCTCACCGGGGAGCTGTTTTTT	CASRGNRLTGELFF
.	TRBJ1-2	.	TRBV5-6	TGTGCCAGCAGCTTAGGACAGCACAACTATGGCTACACCTTC	CASSLGQHNYGYTF
.	TRBJ1-2	once	TRBV12-3/TRBV12-4	TGTGCCAGCAGTTTAGAACAAGCCACCGACACCTTC	CASSLEQATDTF
TRBD1	TRBJ2-7	.	TRBV15	TGTGCCACCAGGGGGGACAGGGGGCTAAACGAGCAGTACTTC	CATRGDRGLNEQYF
.	TRBJ1-3	.	TRBV12-3/TRBV12-4	TGTGCCAGCAGTCACAGAAACACCATATATTTT	CASSHRNTIYF
.	TRBJ1-2	.	TRBV4-1	TGCGCCAGCAGCCAAGAAGCGGGGGGGCATGGCTACACCTTC	CASSQEAGGHGYTF
.	TRBJ2-7	.	TRBV4-1	TGCGCCAGCAGCCAATTTGCAAATTTCTACGAGCAGTACTTC	CASSQFANFYEQYF
.	TRBJ1-2	.	TRBV5-6	TGTGCCAGCGGGGACGGCTACAATGGCTACACCTTC	CASGDGYNGYTF
.	TRBJ1-6	.	TRBV5-1	TGCGCCAGCAGCTCGGACACAGGACGGGATTTTAATTCACCCCTCCACTTT	CASSSDTGRDFNSPLHF
.	TRBJ1-2	.	TRBV5-4	TGTGCCAGCAGCCCCCCGGGGGAAGGAAACTATGGCTACACCTTC	CASSPPGEGNYGYTF
.	TRBJ2-2	.	TRBV2	TGTGCCAGCATGAGCGAGGCTGGGGTAGGCACCGGGGAGCTGTTTTTT	CASMSEAGVGTGELFF
.	TRBJ2-3	.	TRBV30	TGTGCCTGCGCCAGCACAGATACGCAGTATTTT	CACASTDTQYF
.	TRBJ2-7	.	TRBV7-8	TGTGCCAGCAGCTTAGCGCGTCATTCCTACGAGCAGTACTTC	CASSLARHSYEQYF
.	TRBJ2-5	.	TRBV9	TGTGCCAGCAGCGGACCCGGACACGGGTCGGAGACCCAGTACTTC	CASSGPGHGSETQYF